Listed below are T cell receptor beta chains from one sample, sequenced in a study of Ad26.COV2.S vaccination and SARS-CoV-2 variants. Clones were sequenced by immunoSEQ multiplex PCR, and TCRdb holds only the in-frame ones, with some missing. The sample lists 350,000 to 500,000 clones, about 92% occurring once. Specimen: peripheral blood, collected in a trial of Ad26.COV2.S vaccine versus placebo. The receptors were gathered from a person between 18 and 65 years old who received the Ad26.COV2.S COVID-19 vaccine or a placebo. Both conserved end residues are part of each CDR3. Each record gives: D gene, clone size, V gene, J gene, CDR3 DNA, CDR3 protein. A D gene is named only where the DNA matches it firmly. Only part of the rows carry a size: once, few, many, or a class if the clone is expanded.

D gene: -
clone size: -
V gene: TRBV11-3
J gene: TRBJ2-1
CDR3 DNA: TGTGCCAGCAGCCCCAAGTCCCACAGCTCCTACAATGAGCAGTTCTTC
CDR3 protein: CASSPKSHSSYNEQFF

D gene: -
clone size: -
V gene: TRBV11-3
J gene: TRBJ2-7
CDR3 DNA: TGTGCCAGCAGCAAAGGGACTGCCAGCTCCTACGAGCAGTACTTC
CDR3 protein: CASSKGTASSYEQYF

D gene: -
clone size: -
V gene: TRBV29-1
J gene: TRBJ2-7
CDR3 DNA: TGCAGCGTTGTCTTCCCACCGATGGAGCAGTACTTC
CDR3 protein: CSVVFPPMEQYF

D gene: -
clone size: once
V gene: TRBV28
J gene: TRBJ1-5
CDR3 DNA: TGTGCCAGCAGTTTACCCGACGGCCGAGGTCAGCCCCAGCATTTT
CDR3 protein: CASSLPDGRGQPQHF

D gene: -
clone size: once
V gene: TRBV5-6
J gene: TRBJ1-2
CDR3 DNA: TGTGCCAGCAGCTTAGACCCGGCGGGAGCCTATGGCTACACCTTC
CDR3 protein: CASSLDPAGAYGYTF

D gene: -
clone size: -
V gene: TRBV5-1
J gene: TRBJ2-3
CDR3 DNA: TGCGCCAGCAGCTTGGAATTAGGGAGGTTGACAGATACGCAGTATTTT
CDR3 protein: CASSLELGRLTDTQYF

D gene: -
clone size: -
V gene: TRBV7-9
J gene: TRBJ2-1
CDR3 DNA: TGTGCCAGCAGCTTAGCAGCCAATGAGCAGTTCTTC
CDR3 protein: CASSLAANEQFF

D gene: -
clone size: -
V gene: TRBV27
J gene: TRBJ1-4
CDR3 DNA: TGTGTCAGCAGTTTATGGGCCGGGCCTAATGAAAAACTGTTTTTT
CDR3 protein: CVSSLWAGPNEKLFF

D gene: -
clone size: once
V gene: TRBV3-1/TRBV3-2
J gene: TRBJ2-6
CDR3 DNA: TGTGCCAGCAGCCCCTTCGTTTCTGGGGCCAACGTCCTGACTTTC
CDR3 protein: CASSPFVSGANVLTF

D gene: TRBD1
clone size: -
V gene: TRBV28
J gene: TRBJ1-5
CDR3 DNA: TGTGCCAGCAGTCTTCCGGGACAGGGGGCGACGGGCAATCAGCCCCAGCATTTT
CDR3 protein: CASSLPGQGATGNQPQHF

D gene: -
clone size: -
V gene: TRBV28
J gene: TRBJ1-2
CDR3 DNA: TGTGCCAGCAGTTTAGGCAGGGGTAAGAATGGCTACACCTTC
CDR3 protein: CASSLGRGKNGYTF

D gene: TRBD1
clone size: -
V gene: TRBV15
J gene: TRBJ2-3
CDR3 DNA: TGTGCCACCAGCAGCTCCAGTAAGGGGGCCATAGATACGCAGTATTTT
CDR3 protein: CATSSSSKGAIDTQYF

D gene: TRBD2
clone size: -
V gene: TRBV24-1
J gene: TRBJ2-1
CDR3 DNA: TGTGCCACCAGTGATGCGGGACTAGCGGGAGGTGAGCAGTTCTTC
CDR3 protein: CATSDAGLAGGEQFF

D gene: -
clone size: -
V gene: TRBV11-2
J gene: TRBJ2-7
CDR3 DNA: TGTGCCAGCAGCTTAGCTAGCGTGGCCTACGAGCAGTACTTC
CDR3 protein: CASSLASVAYEQYF

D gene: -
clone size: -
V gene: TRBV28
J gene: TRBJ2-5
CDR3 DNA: TGTGCCAGTCAATCCGGGGCAGATCCCCAAGAGACCCAGTACTTC
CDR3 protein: CASQSGADPQETQYF

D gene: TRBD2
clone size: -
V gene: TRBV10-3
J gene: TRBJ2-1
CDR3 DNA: TGTGCCATCAGTGATAATGGAGTAGTGGGACTAGCGGGAGCGGGTAATGAGCAGTTCTTC
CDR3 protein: CAISDNGVVGLAGAGNEQFF

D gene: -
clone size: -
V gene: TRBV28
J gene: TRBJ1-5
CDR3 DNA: TGTGCCAGCAGTTTATTGGGTAGCAATCAGCCCCAGCATTTT
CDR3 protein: CASSLLGSNQPQHF

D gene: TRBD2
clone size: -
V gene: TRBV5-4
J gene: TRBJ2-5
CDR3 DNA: TGTGCCAGCAGCTTTAGCCCGACTAGCGGGGCGCCAGAGGCCCAGTACTTC
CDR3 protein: CASSFSPTSGAPEAQYF

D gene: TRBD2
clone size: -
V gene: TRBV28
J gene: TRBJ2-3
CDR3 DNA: TGTGCCAGCAGCATCTTAGCGGGAGGTCCCACAGATACGCAGTATTTT
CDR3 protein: CASSILAGGPTDTQYF

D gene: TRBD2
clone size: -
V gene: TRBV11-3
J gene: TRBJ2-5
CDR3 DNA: TGTGCCAGCAGCAGTCGGGAGGGAGAGACCCAGTACTTC
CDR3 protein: CASSSREGETQYF

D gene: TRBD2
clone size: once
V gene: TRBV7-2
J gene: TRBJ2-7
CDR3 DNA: TGTGCCAGCAGCTTATGGGGGGGGATGTCCTACGAGCAGTACTTC
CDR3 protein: CASSLWGGMSYEQYF

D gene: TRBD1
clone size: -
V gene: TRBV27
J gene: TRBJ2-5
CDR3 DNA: TGTGCCAGCAGGGACAGGGAAGCGGAGACCCAGTACTTC
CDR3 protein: CASRDREAETQYF

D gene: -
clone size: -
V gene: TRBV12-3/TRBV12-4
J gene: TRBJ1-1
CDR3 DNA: TGTGCCAGCAGTTTTATGGGGAAGGGTGAAGCTTTCTTT
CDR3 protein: CASSFMGKGEAFF

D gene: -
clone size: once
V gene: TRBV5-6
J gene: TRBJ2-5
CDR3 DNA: TGTGCCAGCAGCCCCGCTGACAGTTTCGCCCAGTACTTC
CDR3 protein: CASSPADSFAQYF

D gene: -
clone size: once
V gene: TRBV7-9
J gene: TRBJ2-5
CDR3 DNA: TGTGCCAGCAGCCTCCGGGGCTCTCAAGAGACCCAGTACTTC
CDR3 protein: CASSLRGSQETQYF

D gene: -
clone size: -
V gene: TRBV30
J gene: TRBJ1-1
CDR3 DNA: TGTGCCTGGAGTGATCTGGGGCTGACTGAAGCTTTCTTT
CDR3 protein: CAWSDLGLTEAFF

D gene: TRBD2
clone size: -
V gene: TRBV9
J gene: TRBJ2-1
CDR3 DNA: TGTGCCAGCAGCGTATTGGGGACTAGCGGGGGCGCCTACAATGAGCAGTTCTTC
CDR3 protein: CASSVLGTSGGAYNEQFF

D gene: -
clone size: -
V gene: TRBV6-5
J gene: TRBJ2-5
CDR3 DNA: TGTGCCAGCCTCGGGCCTGACCGAGAGACCCAGTACTTC
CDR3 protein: CASLGPDRETQYF

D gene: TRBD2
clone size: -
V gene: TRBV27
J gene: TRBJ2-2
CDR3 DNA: TGTGCCAGCAGTTTATGGGCGGGAGGGCCCCCCGGGGAGCTGTTTTTT
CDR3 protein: CASSLWAGGPPGELFF

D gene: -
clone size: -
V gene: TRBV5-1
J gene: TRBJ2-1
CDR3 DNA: TGCGCCAGCAGCTTGACGGGCCTTGTGGGGGTTGAGCAGTTCTTC
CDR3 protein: CASSLTGLVGVEQFF

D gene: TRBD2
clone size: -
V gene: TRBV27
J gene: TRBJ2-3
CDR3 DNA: TGTGCCAGCAGTTCCTGGACTAGCGGGATCACAGATACGCAGTATTTT
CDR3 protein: CASSSWTSGITDTQYF

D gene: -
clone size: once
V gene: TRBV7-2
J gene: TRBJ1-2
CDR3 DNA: TGTGCCAGCAGCTTAGGGCGGGACTATGGCTACACCTTC
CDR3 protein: CASSLGRDYGYTF

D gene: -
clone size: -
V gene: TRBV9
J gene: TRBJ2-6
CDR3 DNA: TGTGCCAGCAGCGTAGAAGGGAGGCTCTCTGGGGCCAACGTCCTGACTTTC
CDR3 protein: CASSVEGRLSGANVLTF

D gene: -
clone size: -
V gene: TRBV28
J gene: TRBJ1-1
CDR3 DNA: TGTGCCAGCAGTTCTAGGGGGGAGGGTAGAACTGAAGCTTTCTTT
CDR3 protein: CASSSRGEGRTEAFF

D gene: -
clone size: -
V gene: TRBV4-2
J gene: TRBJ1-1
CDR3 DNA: TGTGCCAGCAGCCAAGAGGGGGGACCTTTCGGAGCTTTCTTT
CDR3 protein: CASSQEGGPFGAFF

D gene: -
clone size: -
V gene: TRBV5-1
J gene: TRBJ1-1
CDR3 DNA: TGCGCCAGCAGCTCAGCCGTGGGGAAAACTGAAGCTTTCTTT
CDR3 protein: CASSSAVGKTEAFF

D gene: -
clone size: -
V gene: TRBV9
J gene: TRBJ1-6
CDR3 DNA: TGTGCCAGCAGCGTAGCGGCCAGGGCCAATTCACCCCTCCACTTT
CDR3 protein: CASSVAARANSPLHF

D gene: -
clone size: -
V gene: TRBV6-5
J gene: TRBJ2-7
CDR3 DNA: TGTGCCAGCAGTCTTGGAGGGGGCTACGAGCAGTACTTC
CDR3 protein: CASSLGGGYEQYF

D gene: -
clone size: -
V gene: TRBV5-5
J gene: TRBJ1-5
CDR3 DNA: TGTGCCAGCAGCGAGGCCTCGCATCCTAATCAGCCCCAGCATTTT
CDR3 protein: CASSEASHPNQPQHF

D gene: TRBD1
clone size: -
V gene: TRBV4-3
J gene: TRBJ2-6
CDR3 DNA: TGCGCCAGCAGCCAAGCGGGACAGGGGGGTCGTGGGGCCAACGTCCTGACTTTC
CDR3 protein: CASSQAGQGGRGANVLTF

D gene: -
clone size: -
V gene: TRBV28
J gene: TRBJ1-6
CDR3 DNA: TGTGCCAGCAGTTTAAATGTGAGGGGGGCGTCCTATAATTCACCCCTCCACTTT
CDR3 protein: CASSLNVRGASYNSPLHF

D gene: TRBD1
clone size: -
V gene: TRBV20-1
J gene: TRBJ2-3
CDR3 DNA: TGCAGTGCCCCATCGACAGGGGCGCAGTATTTT
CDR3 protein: CSAPSTGAQYF

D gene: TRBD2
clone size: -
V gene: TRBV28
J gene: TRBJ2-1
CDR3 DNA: TGTGCCAGCAGTTTTTCATTAGCGGGGTACAATGAGCAGTTCTTC
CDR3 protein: CASSFSLAGYNEQFF

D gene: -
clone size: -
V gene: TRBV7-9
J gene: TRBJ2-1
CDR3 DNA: TGTGCCAGCAGCGCTCCCCCCGGAGGTGAGCAGTTCTTC
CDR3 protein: CASSAPPGGEQFF

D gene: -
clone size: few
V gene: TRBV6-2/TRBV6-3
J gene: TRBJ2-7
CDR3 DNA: TGTGCCAGCAGCTCAATTGGACAGATCTACGAGCAGTACTTC
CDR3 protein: CASSSIGQIYEQYF

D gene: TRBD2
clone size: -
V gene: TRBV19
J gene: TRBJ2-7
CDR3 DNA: TGTGCCAGTAGTATAGACCCGGGACTAGCGGGATACGAGCAGTACTTC
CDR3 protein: CASSIDPGLAGYEQYF

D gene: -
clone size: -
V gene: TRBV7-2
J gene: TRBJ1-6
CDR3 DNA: TGTGCCAGCAGCTTACGGGGCCGGGGACCCCTCCACTTT
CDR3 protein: CASSLRGRGPLHF

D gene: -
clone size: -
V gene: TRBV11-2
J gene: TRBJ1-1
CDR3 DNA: TGTGCCAGCAGCCTTTTAATGAACACTGAAGCTTTCTTT
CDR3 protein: CASSLLMNTEAFF